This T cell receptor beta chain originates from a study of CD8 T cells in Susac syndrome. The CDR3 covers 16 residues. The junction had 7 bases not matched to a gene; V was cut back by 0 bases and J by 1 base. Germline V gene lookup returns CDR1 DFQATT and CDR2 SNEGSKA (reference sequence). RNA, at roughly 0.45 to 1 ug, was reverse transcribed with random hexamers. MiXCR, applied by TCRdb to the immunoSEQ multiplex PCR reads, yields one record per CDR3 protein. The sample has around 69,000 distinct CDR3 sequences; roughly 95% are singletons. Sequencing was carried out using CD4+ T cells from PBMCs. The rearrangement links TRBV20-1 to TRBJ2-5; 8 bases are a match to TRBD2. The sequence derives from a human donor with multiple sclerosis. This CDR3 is CSARDSQRGIQETQYF. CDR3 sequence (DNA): TGCAGTGCTAGAGATAGTCAGCGGGGGATCCAAGAGACCCAGTACTTC.